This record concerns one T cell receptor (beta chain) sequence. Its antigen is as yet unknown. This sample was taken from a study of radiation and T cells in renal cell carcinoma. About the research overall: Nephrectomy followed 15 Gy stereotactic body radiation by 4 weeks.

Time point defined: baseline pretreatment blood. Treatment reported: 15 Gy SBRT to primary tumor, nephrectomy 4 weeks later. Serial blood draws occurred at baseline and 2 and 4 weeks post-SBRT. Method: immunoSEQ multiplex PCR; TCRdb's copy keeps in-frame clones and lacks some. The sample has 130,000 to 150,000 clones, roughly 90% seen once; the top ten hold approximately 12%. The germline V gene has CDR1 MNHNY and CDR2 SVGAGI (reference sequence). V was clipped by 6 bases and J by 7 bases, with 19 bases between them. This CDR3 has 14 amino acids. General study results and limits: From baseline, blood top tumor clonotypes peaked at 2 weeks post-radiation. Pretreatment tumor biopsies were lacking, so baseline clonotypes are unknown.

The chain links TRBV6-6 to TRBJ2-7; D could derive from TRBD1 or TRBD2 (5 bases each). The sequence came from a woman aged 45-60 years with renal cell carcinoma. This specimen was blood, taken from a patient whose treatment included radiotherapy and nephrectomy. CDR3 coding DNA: TGTGCCAGCAGGCCGGGACGGAGCCCGAGGGAGCAGTACTTC. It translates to CASRPGRSPREQYF.